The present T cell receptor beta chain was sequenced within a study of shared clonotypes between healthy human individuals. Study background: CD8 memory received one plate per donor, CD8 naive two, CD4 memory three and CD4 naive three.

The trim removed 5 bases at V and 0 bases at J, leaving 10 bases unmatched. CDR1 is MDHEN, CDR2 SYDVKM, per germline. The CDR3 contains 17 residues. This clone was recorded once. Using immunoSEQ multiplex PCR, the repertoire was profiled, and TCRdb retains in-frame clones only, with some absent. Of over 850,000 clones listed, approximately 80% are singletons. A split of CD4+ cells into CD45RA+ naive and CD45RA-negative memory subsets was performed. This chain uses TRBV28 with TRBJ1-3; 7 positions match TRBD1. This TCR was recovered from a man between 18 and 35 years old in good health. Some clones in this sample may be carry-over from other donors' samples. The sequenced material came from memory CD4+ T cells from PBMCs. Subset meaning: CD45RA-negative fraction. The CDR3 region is CASSAPGTDYSGNTIYF. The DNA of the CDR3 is TGTGCCAGCAGTGCCCCCGGGACAGATTACTCTGGAAACACCATATATTTT.